This T cell receptor beta chain derives from a study of blood T cell repertoires in COVID-19 (dated by TCRdb to 2019 to 2021). Some background on the complete study: Samples covering the acute and convalescent phases of COVID-19 were provided by collaborators in the United States, Italy and Spain. The material from the prospective study consisted of cDNA or gDNA derived from T cells, B-cell-depleted T cells, or PBMCs. Subjects who had been exposed to COVID-19, were actively infected with it, or had recovered from it provided the deeply sampled blood TCRbeta repertoires that made up the dataset. The repertoires were released in a freely available public database intended as a resource for research on the immune response to SARS-CoV-2. The samples were drawn from two sources: the first 160 participants of the ongoing ImmuneRACE study, and 1,254 subjects contributed by 6 global collaborators. Nearly every sample came with metadata listing a de-identified subject ID, COVID-19 status, age in years and sex. Where available, HLA class I and class II types were taken from metadata supplied by the sample provider and were not determined by assay-based typing.

Counted from cysteine to phenylalanine, this CDR3 has 13 amino acids. The entry retains the CDR3 DNA only, 39 bases that are in frame from base 1. V is clipped by 1 base and J by 5 bases, and the sequence between their germline boundaries is 9 bases long. Per the germline V gene (reference sequence), LNHDA is the CDR1 and SQIVND is the CDR2. TCRbeta CDR3 regions were amplified from genomic DNA by means of the immunoSEQ Assay, a bias-controlled multiplex PCR. In the authors' own workflow: The number of nucleated cells in each sample was estimated from the amplification of reference gene primers within the assay. To quantify the absolute abundance of each unique TCRbeta CDR3 rearrangement, sequence reads were collapsed and filtered. For each sample, productive Simpson clonality was calculated as the square root of Simpson's diversity index across productive rearrangements. As stored in TCRdb, this immuneACCESS dataset retains in-frame rearrangements with V and J assigned. A fraction of the clones does not appear; measured against another copy, unresolved V genes explain less than half of the discrepancy, and the remainder lacks a known reason. D and trimming come from the DNA, and the V and J calls and clone size come from that table. The sample profile shows approximately 250,000 clones; around 88% of them were found once. Nearly 2% of the sample is taken by the ten largest.

Whole blood was collected in K2EDTA tubes by collaborating institutions according to the institutions' own protocols. Collaborator samples were shipped for TCRbeta analysis as frozen whole blood, isolated PBMCs, or DNA extracted from either sample type. What the authors observed across the whole study: How much clinical and demographic metadata was included differed by source and by participant, and the metadata was provided uncurated.

About this clone: Its antigen is still unknown. Base qualities are not provided; no much larger clone lies one nucleotide away.

This sequence was found in a man aged 25-40 years with active or convalescent COVID-19. Input material: peripheral blood. The rearranged chain carries TRBV19 and TRBJ2-7, with no D gene named confidently. The DNA sequence is given as TGTGCCAGTAGTATAGGTCGAGGTAACGAGCAGTACTTC. Translated, it gives CASSIGRGNEQYF.